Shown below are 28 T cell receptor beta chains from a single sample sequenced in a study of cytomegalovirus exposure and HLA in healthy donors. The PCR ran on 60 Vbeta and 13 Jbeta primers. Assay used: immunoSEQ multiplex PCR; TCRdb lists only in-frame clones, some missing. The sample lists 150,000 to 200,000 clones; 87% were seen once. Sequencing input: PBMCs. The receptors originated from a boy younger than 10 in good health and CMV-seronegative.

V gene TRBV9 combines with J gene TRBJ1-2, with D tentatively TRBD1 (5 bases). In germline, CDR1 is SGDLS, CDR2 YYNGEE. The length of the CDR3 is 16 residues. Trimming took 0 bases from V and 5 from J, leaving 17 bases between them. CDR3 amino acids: CASSVVGAADPYGYTF. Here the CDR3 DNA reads TGTGCCAGCAGCGTAGTTGGGGCGGCGGATCCTTATGGCTACACCTTC.

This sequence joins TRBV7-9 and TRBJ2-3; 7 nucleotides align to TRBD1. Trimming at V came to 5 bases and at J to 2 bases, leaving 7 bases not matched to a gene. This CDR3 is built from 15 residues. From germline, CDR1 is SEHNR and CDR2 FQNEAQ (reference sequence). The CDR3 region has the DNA TGTGCCAGCAGCCAACGGGACAGCTCCACAGATACGCAGTATTTT. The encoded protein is CASSQRDSSTDTQYF. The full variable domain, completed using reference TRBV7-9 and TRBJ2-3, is DTGVSQNPRHKITKRGQNVTFRCDPISEHNRLYWYRQTLGQGPEFLTYFQNEAQLEKSRLLSDRFSAERPKGSFSTLEIQRTEQGDSAMYLCASSQRDSSTDTQYFGPGTRLTVL.

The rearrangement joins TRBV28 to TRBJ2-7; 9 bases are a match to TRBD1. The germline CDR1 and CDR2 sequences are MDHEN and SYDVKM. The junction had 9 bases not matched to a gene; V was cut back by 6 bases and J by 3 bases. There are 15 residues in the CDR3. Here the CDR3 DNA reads TGTGCCAGCAGCTCAAGCCCGGGACAGGGCTACGAGCAGTACTTC. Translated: CASSSSPGQGYEQYF. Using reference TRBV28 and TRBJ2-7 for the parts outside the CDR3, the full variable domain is DVKVTQSSRYLVKRTGEKVFLECVQDMDHENMFWYRQDPGLGLRLIYFSYDVKMKEKGDIPEGYSVSREKKERFSLILESASTNQTSMYLCASSSSPGQGYEQYFGPGTRLTVT.

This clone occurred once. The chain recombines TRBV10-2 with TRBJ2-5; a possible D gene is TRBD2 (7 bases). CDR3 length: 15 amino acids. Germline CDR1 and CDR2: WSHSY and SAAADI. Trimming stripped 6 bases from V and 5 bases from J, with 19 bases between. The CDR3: CASSHTRGAGETQYF. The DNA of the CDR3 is TGCGCCAGCAGCCACACACGGGGGGCCGGTGAGACCCAGTACTTC.

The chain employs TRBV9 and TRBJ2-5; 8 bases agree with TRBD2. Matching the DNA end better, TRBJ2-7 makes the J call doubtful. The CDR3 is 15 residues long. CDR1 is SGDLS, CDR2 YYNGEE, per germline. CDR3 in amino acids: CASSSNPGGSYEQYF. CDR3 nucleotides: TGTGCCAGCAGCTCTAACCCGGGGGGGTCCTACGAGCAGTACTTC.

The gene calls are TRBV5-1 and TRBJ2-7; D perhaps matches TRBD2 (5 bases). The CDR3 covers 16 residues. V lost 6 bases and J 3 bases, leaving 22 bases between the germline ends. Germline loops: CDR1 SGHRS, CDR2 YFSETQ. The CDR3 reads CASKGSAGSPFYEQYF. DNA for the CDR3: TGCGCCAGCAAGGGTAGCGCGGGTAGCCCCTTCTACGAGCAGTACTTC.

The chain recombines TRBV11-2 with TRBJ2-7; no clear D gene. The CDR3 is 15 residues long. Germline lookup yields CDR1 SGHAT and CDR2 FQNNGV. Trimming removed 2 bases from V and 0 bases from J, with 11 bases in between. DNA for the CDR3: TGTGCCAGCAGCTTAAGTATATCGGTCTCCTACGAGCAGTACTTC. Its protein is CASSLSISVSYEQYF.

In DNA form, the CDR3 reads TGTGCCAGCAGAACTCTAAACTACGAGCAGTACTTC. Translating gives CASRTLNYEQYF. The J gene is TRBJ2-7, the V gene TRBV28; D remains ambiguous. The CDR3 is 12 amino acids. The V gene lost 6 bases and the J gene lost 3 bases, with 9 bases spanning the gap. Per the germline V gene, CDR1 is MDHEN and CDR2 is SYDVKM. Based on the CDR3 plus reference TRBV28 and TRBJ2-7, the full variable domain is DVKVTQSSRYLVKRTGEKVFLECVQDMDHENMFWYRQDPGLGLRLIYFSYDVKMKEKGDIPEGYSVSREKKERFSLILESASTNQTSMYLCASRTLNYEQYFGPGTRLTVT.

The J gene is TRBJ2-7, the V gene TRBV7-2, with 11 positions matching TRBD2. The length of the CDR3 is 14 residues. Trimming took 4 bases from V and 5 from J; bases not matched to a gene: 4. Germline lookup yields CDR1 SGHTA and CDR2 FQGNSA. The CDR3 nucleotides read TGTGCCAGCAGCTCAACTAGCGGGAGAAACGAGCAGTACTTC. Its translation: CASSSTSGRNEQYF.

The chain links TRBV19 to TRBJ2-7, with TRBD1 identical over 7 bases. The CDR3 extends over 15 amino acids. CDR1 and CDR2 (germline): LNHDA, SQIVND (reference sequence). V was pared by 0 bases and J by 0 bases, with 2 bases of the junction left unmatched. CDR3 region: CASSIEQGSSYEQYF. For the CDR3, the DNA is TGTGCCAGTAGTATAGAACAGGGGAGCTCCTACGAGCAGTACTTC.

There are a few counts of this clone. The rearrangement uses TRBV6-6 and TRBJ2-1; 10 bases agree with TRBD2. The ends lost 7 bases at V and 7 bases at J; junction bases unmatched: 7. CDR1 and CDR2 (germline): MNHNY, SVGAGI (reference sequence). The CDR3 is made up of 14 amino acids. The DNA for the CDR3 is TGTGCCAGCAACAAGCGGGAGGGACAGAATGAGCAGTTCTTC. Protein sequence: CASNKREGQNEQFF.

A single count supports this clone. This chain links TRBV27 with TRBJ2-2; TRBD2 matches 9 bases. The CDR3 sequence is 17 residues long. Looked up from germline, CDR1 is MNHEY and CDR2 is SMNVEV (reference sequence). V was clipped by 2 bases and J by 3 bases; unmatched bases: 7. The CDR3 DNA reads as TGTGCCAGCAGTTTACTAAGGCGGGAGGGCCACACCGGGGAGCTGTTTTTT. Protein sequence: CASSLLRREGHTGELFF.

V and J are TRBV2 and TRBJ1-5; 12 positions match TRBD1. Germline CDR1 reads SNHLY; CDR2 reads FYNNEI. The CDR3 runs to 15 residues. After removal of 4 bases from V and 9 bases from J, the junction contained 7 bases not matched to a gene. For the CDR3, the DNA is TGTGCCAGCAGTGGGGACAGGGGGCTAGGAGGGCCCCAGCATTTT. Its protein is CASSGDRGLGGPQHF.

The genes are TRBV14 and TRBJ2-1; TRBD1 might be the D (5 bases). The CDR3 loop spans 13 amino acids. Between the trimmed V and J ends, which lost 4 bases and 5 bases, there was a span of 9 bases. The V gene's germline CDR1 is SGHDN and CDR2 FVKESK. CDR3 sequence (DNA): TGTGCCAGCAGCCGGCAGGGTCACAATGAGCAGTTCTTC. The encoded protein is CASSRQGHNEQFF.

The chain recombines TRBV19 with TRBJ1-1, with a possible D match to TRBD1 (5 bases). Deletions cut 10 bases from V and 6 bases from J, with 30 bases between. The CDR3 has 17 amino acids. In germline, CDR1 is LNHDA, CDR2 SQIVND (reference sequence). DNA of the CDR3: TGTGCCACTAAGGAAATTAGGGGTTCGGGTCCTCGGGCTGAAGCTTTCTTT. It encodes CATKEIRGSGPRAEAFF.

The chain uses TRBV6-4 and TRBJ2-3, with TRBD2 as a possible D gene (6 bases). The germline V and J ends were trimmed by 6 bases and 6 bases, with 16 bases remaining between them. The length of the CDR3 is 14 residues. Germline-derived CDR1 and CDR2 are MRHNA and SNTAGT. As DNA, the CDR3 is TGTGCCAGCAGGAAGACTAGTGGCCTGGATACGCAGTATTTT. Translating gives CASRKTSGLDTQYF.

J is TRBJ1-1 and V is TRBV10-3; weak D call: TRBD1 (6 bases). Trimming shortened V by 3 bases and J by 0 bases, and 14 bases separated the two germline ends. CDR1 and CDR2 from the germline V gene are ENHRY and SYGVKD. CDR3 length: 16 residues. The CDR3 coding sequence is TGTGCCATCAGTGATAAGGGGGACCCCATGAACACTGAAGCTTTCTTT. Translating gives CAISDKGDPMNTEAFF.

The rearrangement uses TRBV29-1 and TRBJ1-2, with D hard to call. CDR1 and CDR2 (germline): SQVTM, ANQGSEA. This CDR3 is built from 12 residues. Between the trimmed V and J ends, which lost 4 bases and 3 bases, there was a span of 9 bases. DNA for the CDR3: TGCAGCGTTGTACCCGAGGACTATGGCTACACCTTC. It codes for CSVVPEDYGYTF.

This CDR3 is CASSALGAGDTQYF. The CDR3 region has the DNA TGTGCCAGCAGCGCCCTGGGGGCCGGGGATACGCAGTATTTT. The chain uses TRBV9 and TRBJ2-3; maybe TRBD1 (6 bases). Germline CDR1 reads SGDLS; CDR2 reads YYNGEE. CDR3 size: 14 residues. The V end was cut by 3 bases, the J end by 6 bases, with 14 bases between.

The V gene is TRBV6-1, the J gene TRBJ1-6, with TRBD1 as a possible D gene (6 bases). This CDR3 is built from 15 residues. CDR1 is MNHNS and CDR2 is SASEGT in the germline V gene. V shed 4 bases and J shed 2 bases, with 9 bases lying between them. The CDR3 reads CASSVGTTYNSPLHF. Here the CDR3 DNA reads TGTGCCAGCAGTGTTGGGACAACCTATAATTCACCCCTCCACTTT.

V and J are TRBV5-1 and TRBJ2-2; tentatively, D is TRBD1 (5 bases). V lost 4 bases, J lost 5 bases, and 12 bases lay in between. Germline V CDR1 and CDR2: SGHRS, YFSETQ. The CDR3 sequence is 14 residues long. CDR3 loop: CASSLREGTGELFF. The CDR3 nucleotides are TGCGCCAGCAGCCTCAGGGAAGGGACCGGGGAGCTGTTTTTT.

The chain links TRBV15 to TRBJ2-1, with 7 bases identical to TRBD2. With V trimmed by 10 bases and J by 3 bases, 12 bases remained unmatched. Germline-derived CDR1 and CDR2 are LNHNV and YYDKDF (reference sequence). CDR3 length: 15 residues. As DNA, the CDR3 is TGTGCCATCGAGAGCGGGATGGGTTTCTACAATGAGCAGTTCTTC. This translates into CAIESGMGFYNEQFF.

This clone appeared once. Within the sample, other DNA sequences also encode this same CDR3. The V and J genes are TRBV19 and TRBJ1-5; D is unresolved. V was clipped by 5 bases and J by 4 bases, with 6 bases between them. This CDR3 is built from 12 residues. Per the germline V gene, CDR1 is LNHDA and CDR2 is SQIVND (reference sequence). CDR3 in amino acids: CASSPLNQPQHF. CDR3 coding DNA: TGTGCCAGTAGTCCTCTGAATCAGCCCCAGCATTTT. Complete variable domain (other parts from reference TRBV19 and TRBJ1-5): DGGITQSPKYLFRKEGQNVTLSCEQNLNHDAMYWYRQDPGQGLRLIYYSQIVNDFQKGDIAEGYSVSREKKESFPLTVTSAQKNPTAFYLCASSPLNQPQHFGDGTRLSIL.

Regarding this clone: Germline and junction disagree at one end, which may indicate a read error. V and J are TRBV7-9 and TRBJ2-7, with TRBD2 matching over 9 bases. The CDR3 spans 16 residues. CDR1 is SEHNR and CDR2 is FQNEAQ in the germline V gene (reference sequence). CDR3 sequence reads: CSSSLVSGGQSYEQYF. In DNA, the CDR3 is TGTTCCAGCAGCTTAGTTAGCGGGGGACAATCCTACGAGCAGTACTTC.

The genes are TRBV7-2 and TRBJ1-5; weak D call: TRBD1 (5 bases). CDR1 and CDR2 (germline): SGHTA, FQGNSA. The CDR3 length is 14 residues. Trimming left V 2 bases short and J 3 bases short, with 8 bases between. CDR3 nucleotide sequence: TGTGCCAGCAGCTTATCAGGGTACAATCAGCCCCAGCATTTT. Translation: CASSLSGYNQPQHF.

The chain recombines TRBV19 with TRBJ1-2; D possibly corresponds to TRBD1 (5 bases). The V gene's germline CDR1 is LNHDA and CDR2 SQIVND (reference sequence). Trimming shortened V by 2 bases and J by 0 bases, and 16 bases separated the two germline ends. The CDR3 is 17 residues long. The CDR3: CASSINPRTTTNYGYTF. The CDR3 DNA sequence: TGTGCCAGTAGTATAAACCCCCGGACAACCACTAACTATGGCTACACCTTC.

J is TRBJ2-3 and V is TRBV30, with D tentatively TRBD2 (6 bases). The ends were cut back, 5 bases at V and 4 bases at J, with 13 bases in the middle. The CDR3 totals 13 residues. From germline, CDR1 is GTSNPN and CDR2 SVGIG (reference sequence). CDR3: CAWAEGGADTQYF. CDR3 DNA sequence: TGTGCCTGGGCCGAGGGCGGGGCAGATACGCAGTATTTT.

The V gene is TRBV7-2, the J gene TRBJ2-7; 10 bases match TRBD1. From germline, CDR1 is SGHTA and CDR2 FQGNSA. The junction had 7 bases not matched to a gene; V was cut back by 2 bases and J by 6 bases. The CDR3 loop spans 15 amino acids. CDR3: CASSLMGQGYGEQYF. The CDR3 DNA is TGTGCCAGCAGCTTAATGGGACAGGGGTACGGCGAGCAGTACTTC.